Shown below are 5 T cell receptor beta chains from a single sample sequenced in a study of Ad26.COV2.S vaccination and SARS-CoV-2 variants (dated by TCRdb to the early 2020s). Library preparation was by the immunoSEQ multiplex PCR assay. Entries here come from immuneACCESS through TCRdb and include only in-frame sequences with V and J called. Some clones fail to appear in such tables; in the studies checked, an unresolved V gene covers under half of the shortfall, and the cause of the remainder is unknown. The sample profile shows around 380,000 clones; roughly nine tenths of them were found once. The ten largest make up approximately 3.7% of the sample. What this sample's treatment or condition label stands for: some 19 received Ad26.COV2.S at low or high dose, single or two shots; about 5 received placebo; per-sample allocation not given. Repertoires of vaccine and placebo recipients were sequenced from samples taken on day 63 after the first injection.

The sequencing used peripheral blood, collected in a trial of Ad26.COV2.S vaccine versus placebo. The origin of the receptors is a person aged 18 to 65 who received the Ad26.COV2.S COVID-19 vaccine or a placebo.

The rearrangement uses TRBV18 and TRBJ1-4; TRBD1 matches at 9 bases. The CDR3 covers 14 residues. Germline CDR1 reads KGHSH; CDR2 reads LQKENI. The junction had 1 base not matched to a gene; V was cut back by 3 bases and J by 5 bases. The CDR3: CASSPGQGNEKLFF. The CDR3, as DNA: TGTGCCAGCTCACCCGGACAGGGGAATGAAAAACTGTTTTTT.

The chain combines TRBV5-1 with TRBJ1-1; 12 nucleotides match TRBD1. This CDR3 is built from 17 residues. Germline trimming cut 3 bases from V and 1 base from J; bases unmatched to any gene: 7. CDR1 and CDR2 from the germline V gene are SGHRS and YFSETQ. The CDR3 nucleotides read TGCGCCAGCAGCTCCGGGACAGGGGGCTTCACGAACACTGAAGCTTTCTTT. This sequence encodes CASSSGTGGFTNTEAFF.

The chain couples TRBV5-4 to TRBJ1-3, with D uncertain. The CDR3 has 11 amino acids. Trimming took off 1 base at V and 8 bases at J, with 4 bases between the two ends. The germline V gene has CDR1 SGHNT and CDR2 YYREEE (reference sequence). The CDR3 region is CASSLYDTIYF. The CDR3 DNA reads as TGTGCCAGCAGCTTGTATGACACCATATATTTT.

The J gene is TRBJ1-1, the V gene TRBV11-2; the D is unclear. This CDR3 region has 12 residues. Trimming removed 3 bases at V and 0 bases at J, with 2 bases between. The germline V gene encodes CDR1 SGHAT and CDR2 FQNNGV. CDR3 sequence reads: CASSFLNTEAFF. The CDR3 DNA reads TGTGCCAGCAGCTTCCTGAACACTGAAGCTTTCTTT.

This clone was recorded only once. The chain employs TRBV11-2 and TRBJ2-6, with D unclear. CDR1 is SGHAT, CDR2 FQNNGV, per germline. The CDR3 runs 16 residues. V lost 7 bases and J 0 bases, leaving 13 bases between the germline ends. This CDR3 is CASTLGTSSGANVLTF. Written as DNA, the CDR3 is TGTGCCAGCACCTTGGGAACCAGCTCTGGGGCCAACGTCCTGACTTTC.